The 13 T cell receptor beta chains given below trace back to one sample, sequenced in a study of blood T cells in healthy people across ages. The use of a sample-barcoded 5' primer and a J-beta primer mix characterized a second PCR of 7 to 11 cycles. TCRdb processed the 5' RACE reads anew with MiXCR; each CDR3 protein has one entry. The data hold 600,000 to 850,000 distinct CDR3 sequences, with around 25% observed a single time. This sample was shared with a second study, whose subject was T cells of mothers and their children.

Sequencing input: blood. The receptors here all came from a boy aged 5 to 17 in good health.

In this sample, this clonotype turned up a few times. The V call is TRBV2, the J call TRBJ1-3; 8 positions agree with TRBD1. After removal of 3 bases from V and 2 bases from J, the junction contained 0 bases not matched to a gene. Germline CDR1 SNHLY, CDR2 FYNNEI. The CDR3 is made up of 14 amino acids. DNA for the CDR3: TGTGCCAGCAGTGACAGGGGGCCTGGAAACACCATATATTTT. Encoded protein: CASSDRGPGNTIYF.

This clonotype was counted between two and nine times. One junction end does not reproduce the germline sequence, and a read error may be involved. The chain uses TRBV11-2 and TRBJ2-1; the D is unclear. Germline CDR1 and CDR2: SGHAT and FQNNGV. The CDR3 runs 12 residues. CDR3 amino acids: CAGSLLVNEQFF. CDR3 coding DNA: TGTGCCGGCAGCTTGTTGGTGAATGAGCAGTTCTTC.

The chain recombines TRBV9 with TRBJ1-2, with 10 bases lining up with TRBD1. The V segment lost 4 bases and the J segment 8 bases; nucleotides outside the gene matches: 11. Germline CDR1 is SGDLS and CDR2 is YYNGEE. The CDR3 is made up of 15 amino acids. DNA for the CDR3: TGTGCCAGCAGCCTCGGCGGGGACAGGGGAGGCGGCTACACCTTC. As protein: CASSLGGDRGGGYTF.

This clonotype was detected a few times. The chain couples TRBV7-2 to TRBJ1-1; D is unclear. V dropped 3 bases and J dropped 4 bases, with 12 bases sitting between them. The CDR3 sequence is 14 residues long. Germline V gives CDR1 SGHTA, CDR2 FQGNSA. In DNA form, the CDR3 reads TGTGCCAGCAGCTTCGCGGAAGGGCGCACTGAAGCTTTCTTT. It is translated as CASSFAEGRTEAFF.

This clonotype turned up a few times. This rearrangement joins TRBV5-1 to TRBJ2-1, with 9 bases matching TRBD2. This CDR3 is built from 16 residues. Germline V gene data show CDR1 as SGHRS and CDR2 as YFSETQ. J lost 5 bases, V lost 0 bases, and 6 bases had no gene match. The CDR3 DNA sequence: TGCGCCAGCAGCTTGGCCCTAGCGGGGATAGACAATGAGCAGTTCTTC. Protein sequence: CASSLALAGIDNEQFF.

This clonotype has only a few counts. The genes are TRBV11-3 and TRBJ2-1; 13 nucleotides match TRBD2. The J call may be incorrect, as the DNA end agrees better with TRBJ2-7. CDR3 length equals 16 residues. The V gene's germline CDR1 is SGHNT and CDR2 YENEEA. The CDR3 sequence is CASRGRTSGGSPEQYF. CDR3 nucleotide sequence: TGTGCCAGCAGGGGGAGGACTAGCGGGGGTTCTCCCGAGCAGTACTTC.

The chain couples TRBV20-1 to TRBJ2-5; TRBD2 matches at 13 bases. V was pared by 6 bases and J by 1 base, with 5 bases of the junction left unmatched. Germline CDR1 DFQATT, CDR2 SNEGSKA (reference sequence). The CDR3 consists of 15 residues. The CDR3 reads CSAKTSGGSQETQYF. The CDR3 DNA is TGCAGTGCCAAGACTAGCGGGGGGTCCCAAGAGACCCAGTACTTC.

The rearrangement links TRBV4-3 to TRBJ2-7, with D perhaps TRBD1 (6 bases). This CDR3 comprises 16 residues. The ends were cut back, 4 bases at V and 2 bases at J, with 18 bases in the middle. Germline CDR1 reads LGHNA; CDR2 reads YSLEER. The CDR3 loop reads CASSRGQGPLTYEQYF. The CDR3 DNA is TGCGCCAGCAGCCGGGGGCAAGGGCCACTCACCTACGAGCAGTACTTC.

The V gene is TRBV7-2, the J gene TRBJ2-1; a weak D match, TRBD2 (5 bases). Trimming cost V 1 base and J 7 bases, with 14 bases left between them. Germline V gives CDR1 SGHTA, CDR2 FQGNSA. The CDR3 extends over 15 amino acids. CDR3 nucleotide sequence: TGTGCCAGCAGCTTAGTTGGCGGGTTAGAGAATGAGCAGTTCTTC. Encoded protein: CASSLVGGLENEQFF. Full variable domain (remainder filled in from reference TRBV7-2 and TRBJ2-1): GAGVSQSPSNKVTEKGKDVELRCDPISGHTALYWYRQSLGQGLEFLIYFQGNSAPDKSGLPSDRFSAERTGGSVSTLTIQRTQQEDSAVYLCASSLVGGLENEQFFGPGTRLTVL.

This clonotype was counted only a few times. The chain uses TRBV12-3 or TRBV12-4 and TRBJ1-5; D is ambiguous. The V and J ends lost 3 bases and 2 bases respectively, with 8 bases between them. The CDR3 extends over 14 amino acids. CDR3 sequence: CASSFAMGNQPQHF. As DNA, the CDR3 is TGTGCCAGCAGTTTTGCGATGGGCAATCAGCCCCAGCATTTT.

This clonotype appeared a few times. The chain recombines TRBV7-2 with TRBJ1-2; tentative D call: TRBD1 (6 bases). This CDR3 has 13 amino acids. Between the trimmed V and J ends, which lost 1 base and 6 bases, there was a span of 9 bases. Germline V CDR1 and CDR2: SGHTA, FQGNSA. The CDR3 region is CASSLVPGDGYTF. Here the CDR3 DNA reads TGTGCCAGCAGCTTAGTGCCAGGGGATGGCTACACCTTC.

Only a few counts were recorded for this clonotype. CDR3: CATSRDPRDRGKETQYF. The CDR3 nucleotides are TGTGCCACCAGCAGAGACCCAAGGGACAGGGGAAAAGAGACCCAGTACTTC. This chain connects TRBV15 to TRBJ2-5; the match to TRBD1 covers 10 bases. The CDR3 sequence is 17 residues long. J was trimmed by 3 bases and V by 0 bases; bases with no gene match: 7. CDR1 is LNHNV, CDR2 YYDKDF, per germline (reference sequence). Together with reference TRBV15 and TRBJ2-5, the CDR3 gives the full variable domain: DAMVIQNPRYQVTQFGKPVTLSCSQTLNHNVMYWYQQKSSQAPKLLFHYYDKDFNNEADTPDNFQSRRPNTSFCFLDIRSPGLGDTAMYLCATSRDPRDRGKETQYFGPGTRLLVL.

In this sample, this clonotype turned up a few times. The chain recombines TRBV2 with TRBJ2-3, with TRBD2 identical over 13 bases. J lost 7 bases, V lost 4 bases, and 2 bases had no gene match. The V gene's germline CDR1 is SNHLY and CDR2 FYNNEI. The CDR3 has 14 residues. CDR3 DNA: TGTGCCAGCAGTGCGACTAGCGGGGGGAATACGCAGTATTTT. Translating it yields CASSATSGGNTQYF.